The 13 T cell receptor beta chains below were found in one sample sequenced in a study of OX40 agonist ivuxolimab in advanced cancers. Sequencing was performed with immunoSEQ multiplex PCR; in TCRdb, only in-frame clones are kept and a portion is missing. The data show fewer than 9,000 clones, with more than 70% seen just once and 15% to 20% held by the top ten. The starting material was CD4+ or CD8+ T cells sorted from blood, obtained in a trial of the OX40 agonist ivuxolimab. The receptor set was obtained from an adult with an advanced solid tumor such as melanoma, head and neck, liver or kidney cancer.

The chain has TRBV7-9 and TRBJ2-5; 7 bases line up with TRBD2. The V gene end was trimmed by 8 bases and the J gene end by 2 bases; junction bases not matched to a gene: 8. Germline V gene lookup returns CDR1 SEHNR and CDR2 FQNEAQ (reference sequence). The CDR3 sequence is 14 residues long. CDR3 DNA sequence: TGTGCCAGCTTAAAGGGAGGGTCTCAAGAGACCCAGTACTTC. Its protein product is CASLKGGSQETQYF.

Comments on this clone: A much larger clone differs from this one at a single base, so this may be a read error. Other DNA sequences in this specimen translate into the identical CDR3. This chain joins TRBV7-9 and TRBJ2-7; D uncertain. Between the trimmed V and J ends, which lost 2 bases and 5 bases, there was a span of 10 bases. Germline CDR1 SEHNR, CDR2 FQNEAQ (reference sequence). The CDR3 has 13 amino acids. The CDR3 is CASSLPDRDEQYF. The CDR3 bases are TGTGCCAGCAGCTTACCCGATAGGGACGAGCAGTACTTC.

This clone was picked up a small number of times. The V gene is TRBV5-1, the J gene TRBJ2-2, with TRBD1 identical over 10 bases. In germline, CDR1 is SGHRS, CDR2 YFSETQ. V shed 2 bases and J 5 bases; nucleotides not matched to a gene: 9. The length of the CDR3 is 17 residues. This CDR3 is CASSFHPGTGDTGELFF. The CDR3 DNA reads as TGCGCCAGCAGCTTCCACCCCGGGACAGGGGATACCGGGGAGCTGTTTTTT.

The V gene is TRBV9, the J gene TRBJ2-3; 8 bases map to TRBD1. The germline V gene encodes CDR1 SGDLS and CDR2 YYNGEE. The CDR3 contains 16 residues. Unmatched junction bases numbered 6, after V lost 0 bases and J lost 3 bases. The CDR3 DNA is TGTGCCAGCAGCGTAGCCCAGGGGGCCCTAACAGATACGCAGTATTTT. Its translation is CASSVAQGALTDTQYF.

The CDR3 coding sequence is TGTGCCAGCAGTGAGAGTGTTTCACCCCTCCACTTT. Amino acid sequence: CASSESVSPLHF. J is TRBJ1-6 and V is TRBV6-5; no clear D. Trimming stripped 5 bases from V and 9 bases from J, with 8 bases between. The CDR3 has 12 residues. CDR1 and CDR2 (germline): MNHEY, SVGAGI.

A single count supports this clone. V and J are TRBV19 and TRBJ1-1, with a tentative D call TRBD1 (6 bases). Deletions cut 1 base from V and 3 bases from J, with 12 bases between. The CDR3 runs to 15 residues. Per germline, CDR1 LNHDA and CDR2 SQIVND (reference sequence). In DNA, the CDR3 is TGTGCCAGTAGTATAGGAGGGGGGTTCTACACTGAAGCTTTCTTT. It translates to CASSIGGGFYTEAFF.

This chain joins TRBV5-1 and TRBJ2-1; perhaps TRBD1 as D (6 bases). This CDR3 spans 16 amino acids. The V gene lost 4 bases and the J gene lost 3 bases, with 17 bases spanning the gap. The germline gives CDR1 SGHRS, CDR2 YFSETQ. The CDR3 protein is CASSPTGPVGYNEQFF. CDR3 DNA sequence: TGCGCCAGCAGCCCAACAGGGCCGGTGGGCTACAATGAGCAGTTCTTC.

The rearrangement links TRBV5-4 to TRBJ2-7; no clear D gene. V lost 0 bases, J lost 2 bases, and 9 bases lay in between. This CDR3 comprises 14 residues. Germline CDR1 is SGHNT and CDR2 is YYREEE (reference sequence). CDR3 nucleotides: TGTGCCAGCAGCTTGGGGGGTTCCCCCTACGAGCAGTACTTC. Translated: CASSLGGSPYEQYF.

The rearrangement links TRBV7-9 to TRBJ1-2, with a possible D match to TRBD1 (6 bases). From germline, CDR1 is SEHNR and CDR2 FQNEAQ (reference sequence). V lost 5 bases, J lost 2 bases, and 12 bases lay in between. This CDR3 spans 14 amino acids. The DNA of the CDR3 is TGTGCCAGCAGCCCTGGGGGGCAAAACTATGGCTACACCTTC. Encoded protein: CASSPGGQNYGYTF.

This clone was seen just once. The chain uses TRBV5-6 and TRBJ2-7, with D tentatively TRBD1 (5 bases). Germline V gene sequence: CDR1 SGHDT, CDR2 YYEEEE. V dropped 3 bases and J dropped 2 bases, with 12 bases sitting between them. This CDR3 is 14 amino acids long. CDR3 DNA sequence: TGTGCCAGCAGCTACACGACAGCCCCCTACGAGCAGTACTTC. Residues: CASSYTTAPYEQYF.

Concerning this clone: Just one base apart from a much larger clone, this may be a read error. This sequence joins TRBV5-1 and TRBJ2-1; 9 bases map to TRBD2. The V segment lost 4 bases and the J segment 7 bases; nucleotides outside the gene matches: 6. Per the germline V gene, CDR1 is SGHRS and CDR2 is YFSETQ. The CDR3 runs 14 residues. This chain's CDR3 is CASSHSGGGNEQFF. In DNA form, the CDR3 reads TGCGCCAGCAGCCATAGCGGGGGCGGGAATGAGCAGTTCTTC.

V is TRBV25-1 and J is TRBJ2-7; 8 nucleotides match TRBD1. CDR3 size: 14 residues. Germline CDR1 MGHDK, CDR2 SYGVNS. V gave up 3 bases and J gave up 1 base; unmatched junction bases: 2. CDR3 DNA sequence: TGTGCCAGCAGTGAGGGGACAGGTTCCTACGAGCAGTACTTC. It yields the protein CASSEGTGSYEQYF.

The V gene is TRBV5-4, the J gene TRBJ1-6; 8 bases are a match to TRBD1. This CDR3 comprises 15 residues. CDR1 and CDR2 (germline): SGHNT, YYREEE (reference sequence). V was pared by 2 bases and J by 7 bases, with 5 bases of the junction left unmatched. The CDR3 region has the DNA TGTGCCAGCAGCTTACAACAGGGGGAAAATTCACCCCTCCACTTT. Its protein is CASSLQQGENSPLHF.